This TCR beta chain comes out of a study of blood T cell repertoires in COVID-19. Across the study: There were acute and convalescent COVID-19 samples, and they came from the United States, Italy and Spain.

The authors' processing: For nucleated cells, counts were estimated from reference gene primer amplification. Profiled with immunoSEQ multiplex PCR; TCRdb holds only in-frame clones, not every one. That table furnishes V, J and clone size, whereas the DNA furnished D and trimming. The data contain roughly 150,000 clones, approximately 86% of them singletons. From germline, CDR1 is SGHRS and CDR2 YFSETQ. The V and J ends lost 0 bases and 5 bases respectively, with 12 bases between them. This CDR3 spans 15 amino acids. The sample taken for sequencing was PBMCs or T cells enriched from blood (not recorded which). This chain joins TRBV5-1 and TRBJ2-1; TRBD2 might be the D (6 bases). The TCR sequence derives from a woman aged 40 to 55 who had been exposed to COVID-19. CDR3 loop: CASSLVWREDNEQFF. CDR3 coding DNA: TGCGCCAGCAGCTTGGTTTGGAGGGAAGACAATGAGCAGTTCTTC.